This T cell receptor (beta chain) was sequenced for a study of blood T cell repertoires in COVID-19. The repertoire was sequenced with immunoSEQ multiplex PCR; TCRdb's copy has only in-frame clones and lacks some. The data show 210,000 or so clones, approximately 83% seen once. The CDR3 covers 15 residues. The germline V gene has CDR1 GTSNPN and CDR2 SVGIG (reference sequence). V gave up 5 bases and J gave up 2 bases; unmatched junction bases: 8. The sample was PBMCs or T cells enriched from blood (not recorded which). This TCR derives from a woman aged 45-65 years who had been exposed to COVID-19. The chain employs TRBV30 and TRBJ1-2, with 10 bases that match TRBD1. CDR3 in DNA: TGTGCCTGGCTCGGGGACAGGGGAACGAACTATGGCTACACCTTC. It specifies CAWLGDRGTNYGYTF. Supplemented by reference TRBV30 and TRBJ1-2, the full variable domain reads SQTIHQWPATLVQPVGSPLSLECTVEGTSNPNLYWYRQAAGRGLQLLFYSVGIGQISSEVPQNLSASRPQDRQFILSSKKLLLSDSGFYLCAWLGDRGTNYGYTFGSGTRLTVV.